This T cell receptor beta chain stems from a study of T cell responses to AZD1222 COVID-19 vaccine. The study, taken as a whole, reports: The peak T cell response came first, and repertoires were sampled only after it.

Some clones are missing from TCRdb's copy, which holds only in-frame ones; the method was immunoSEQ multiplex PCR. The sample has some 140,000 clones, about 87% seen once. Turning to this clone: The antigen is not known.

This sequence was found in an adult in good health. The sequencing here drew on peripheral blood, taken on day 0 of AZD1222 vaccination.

The CDR3 is CASSIDGGRTDTEAFF. CDR3 DNA sequence: TGTGCCAGTAGTATAGATGGGGGGCGGACGGACACTGAAGCTTTCTTT. The gene calls are TRBV19 and TRBJ1-1, with D perhaps TRBD1 (6 bases). The V end was cut by 0 bases, the J end by 3 bases, with 14 bases between. This CDR3 is 16 amino acids long. Germline-derived CDR1 and CDR2 are LNHDA and SQIVND (reference sequence).